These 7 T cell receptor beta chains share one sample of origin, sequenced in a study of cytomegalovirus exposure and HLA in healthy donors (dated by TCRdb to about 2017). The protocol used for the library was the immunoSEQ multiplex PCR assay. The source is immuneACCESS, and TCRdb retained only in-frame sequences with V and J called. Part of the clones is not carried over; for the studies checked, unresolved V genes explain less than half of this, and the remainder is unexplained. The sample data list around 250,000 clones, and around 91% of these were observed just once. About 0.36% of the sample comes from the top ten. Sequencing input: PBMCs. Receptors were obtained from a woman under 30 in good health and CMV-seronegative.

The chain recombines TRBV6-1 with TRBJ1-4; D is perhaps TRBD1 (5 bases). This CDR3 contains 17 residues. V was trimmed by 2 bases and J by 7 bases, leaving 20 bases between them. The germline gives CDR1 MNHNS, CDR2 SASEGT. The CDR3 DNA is TGTGCCAGCAGTGAAAGCCGACAGCTGACAAAAATTGAAAAACTGTTTTTT. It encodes CASSESRQLTKIEKLFF.

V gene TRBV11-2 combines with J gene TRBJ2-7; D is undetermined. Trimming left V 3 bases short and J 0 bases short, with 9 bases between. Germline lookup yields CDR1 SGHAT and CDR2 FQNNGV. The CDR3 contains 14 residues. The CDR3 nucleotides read TGTGCCAGCAGCTTCGGCAGGAACTCCTACGAGCAGTACGTC. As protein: CASSFGRNSYEQYV.

CDR3 region: CASKMTGGSGANVLTF. CDR3 bases: TGTGCCAGCAAGATGACAGGGGGCTCTGGGGCCAACGTCCTGACTTTC. The chain combines TRBV2 with TRBJ2-6, with 9 bases lining up with TRBD1. The junction had 4 bases not matched to a gene; V was cut back by 7 bases and J by 0 bases. The CDR3 is 16 amino acids. The germline CDR1 and CDR2 sequences are SNHLY and FYNNEI.

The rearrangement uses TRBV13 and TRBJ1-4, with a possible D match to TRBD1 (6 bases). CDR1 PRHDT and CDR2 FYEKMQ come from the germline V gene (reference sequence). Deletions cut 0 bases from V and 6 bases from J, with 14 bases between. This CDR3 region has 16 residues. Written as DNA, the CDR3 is TGTGCCAGCAGCTTAGGCTTGGGGGGGGCTGATGAAAAACTGTTTTTT. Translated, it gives CASSLGLGGADEKLFF.

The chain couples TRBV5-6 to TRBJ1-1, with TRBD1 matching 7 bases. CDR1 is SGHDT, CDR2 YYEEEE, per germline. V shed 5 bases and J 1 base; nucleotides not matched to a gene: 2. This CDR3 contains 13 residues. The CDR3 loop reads CASRRQGNTEAFF. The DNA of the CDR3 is TGTGCCAGCAGGCGACAGGGGAACACTGAAGCTTTCTTT.

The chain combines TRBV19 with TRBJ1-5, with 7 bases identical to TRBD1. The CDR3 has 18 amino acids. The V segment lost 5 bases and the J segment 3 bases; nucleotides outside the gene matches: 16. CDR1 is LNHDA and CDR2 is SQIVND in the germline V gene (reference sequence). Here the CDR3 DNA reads TGTGCCAGTAGTTCCGATCGAGGGGGGACAGCTTTCAATCAGCCCCAGCATTTT. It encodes CASSSDRGGTAFNQPQHF.

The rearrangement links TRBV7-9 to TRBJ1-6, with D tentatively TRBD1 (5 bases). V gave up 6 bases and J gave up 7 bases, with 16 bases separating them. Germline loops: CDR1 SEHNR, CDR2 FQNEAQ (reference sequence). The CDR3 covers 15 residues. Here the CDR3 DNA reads TGTGCCAGCAGATATTCGACAGATGAGAATTCACCCCTCCACTTT. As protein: CASRYSTDENSPLHF.